The subject of this entry is one TCR beta chain. immunoSEQ v3.0 was run at survey level. This table comes from immunoSEQ multiplex PCR, and its TCRdb copy is limited to in-frame clones, with some not included. The table lists more than 25,000 clones, 87% of them singletons. The data were obtained in a study of long-term antiretroviral therapy in people with HIV. Per germline, CDR1 GTSNPN and CDR2 SVGIG (reference sequence). This CDR3 contains 13 residues. V lost 0 bases to trimming and J lost 8 bases, with 13 bases between them. The material sequenced was unsorted PBMCs, taken 2 years after starting antiretroviral therapy. This receptor was identified in a man aged 50-59 years with HIV. The rearrangement uses TRBV30 and TRBJ1-2; D is unresolved. CDR3 DNA: TGTGCCTGGAGTGTACGGATACCAGTCGGCTACACCTTC. It yields the protein CAWSVRIPVGYTF.